The 9 T cell receptor beta chains below were found in one sample sequenced in a study of blood T cell dynamics during melanoma immunotherapy. Time point noted: pre-treatment baseline. The data were produced by immunoSEQ multiplex PCR, yet TCRdb's version contains in-frame clones alone and is incomplete. The table records over 9,500 clones, roughly 80% of them present only once. The source was blood, collected from a patient treated with checkpoint blockade. These TCRs come from a human donor with melanoma.

The chain couples TRBV29-1 to TRBJ2-3, with D possibly being TRBD1 or TRBD2 (6 bases each). Trimming stripped 8 bases from V and 2 bases from J, with 17 bases between. This CDR3 contains 14 residues. Per the germline V gene, CDR1 is SQVTM and CDR2 is ANQGSEA. The CDR3, as DNA: TGCAGCCTCCGAGGGGGGTCACCCACAGATACGCAGTATTTT. This sequence encodes CSLRGGSPTDTQYF.

The rearrangement uses TRBV7-2 and TRBJ1-3; 7 bases agree with TRBD1. Germline-derived CDR1 and CDR2 are SGHTA and FQGNSA. The CDR3 length is 14 residues. Trimming removed 11 bases from V and 0 bases from J; junction bases left unmatched: 7. The CDR3 is CAGGAGGSGNTIYF. Written as DNA, the CDR3 is TGTGCCGGGGGAGCAGGGGGCTCTGGAAACACCATATATTTT.

Of note for this clone: The sample holds other DNA sequences that translate to the same CDR3. J is TRBJ2-5 and V is TRBV18, with D possibly TRBD2 on 6 matching bases. Trimming removed 3 bases from V and 2 bases from J, with 7 bases in between. The length of the CDR3 is 13 residues. Germline values: CDR1 KGHSH, CDR2 LQKENI. CDR3 loop: CASSPGLQETQYF. DNA for the CDR3: TGTGCCAGCTCACCGGGACTTCAAGAGACCCAGTACTTC.

This chain links TRBV19 with TRBJ1-1, with TRBD1 matching 7 bases. CDR3 size: 15 residues. The V segment lost 7 bases and the J segment 1 base; nucleotides outside the gene matches: 9. Germline V gene data show CDR1 as LNHDA and CDR2 as SQIVND (reference sequence). Here the CDR3 reads CASKIDRVTNTEAFF. The CDR3 region has the DNA TGTGCCAGTAAGATCGACAGGGTAACGAACACTGAAGCTTTCTTT.

This clone was counted a few times. The genes are TRBV7-9 and TRBJ1-6; D gene uncertain. CDR1 and CDR2 from the germline V gene are SEHNR and FQNEAQ (reference sequence). The CDR3 is 12 residues long. The ends were cut back, 4 bases at V and 14 bases at J, with 12 bases in the middle. The CDR3 loop reads CASSSGSISLHF. The CDR3 nucleotides read TGTGCCAGCAGCTCAGGTTCTATTTCCCTCCACTTT.

The rearrangement joins TRBV4-2 to TRBJ1-2, with 7 nucleotides matching TRBD1. The CDR3 is made up of 12 amino acids. J lost 5 bases, V lost 5 bases, and 2 bases had no gene match. Germline V gives CDR1 LGHNA, CDR2 YNFKEQ. The CDR3 DNA follows: TGTGCCAGCAGCAGGGACAGTTATGGCTACACCTTC. This codes for CASSRDSYGYTF.

This chain connects TRBV5-1 to TRBJ1-4, with D perhaps TRBD1 (5 bases). Looked up from germline, CDR1 is SGHRS and CDR2 is YFSETQ. The CDR3 length is 16 residues. Trimming took 3 bases from V and 0 from J, leaving 12 bases between them. The CDR3 protein is CASSWGTGTTNEKLFF. The CDR3 coding sequence is TGCGCCAGCAGCTGGGGGACCGGGACAACTAATGAAAAACTGTTTTTT.

V and J are TRBV7-2 and TRBJ1-2; 9 positions agree with TRBD1. CDR3 length: 14 residues. Germline lookup yields CDR1 SGHTA and CDR2 FQGNSA. Trimming cost V 4 bases and J 1 base; bases outside gene matches: 1. CDR3 nucleotides: TGTGCCAGCAGCTCGACAGGGGGTAACTATGGCTACACCTTC. Its protein is CASSSTGGNYGYTF.

The CDR3: CASSFPSRPEKLFF. The CDR3 nucleotides are TGTGCCAGCAGTTTTCCCTCCAGACCTGAAAAACTGTTTTTT. This sequence joins TRBV28 and TRBJ1-4; no definite D call. The CDR3 is made up of 14 amino acids. V gave up 3 bases and J gave up 7 bases, with 12 bases separating them. The germline V gene has CDR1 MDHEN and CDR2 SYDVKM.